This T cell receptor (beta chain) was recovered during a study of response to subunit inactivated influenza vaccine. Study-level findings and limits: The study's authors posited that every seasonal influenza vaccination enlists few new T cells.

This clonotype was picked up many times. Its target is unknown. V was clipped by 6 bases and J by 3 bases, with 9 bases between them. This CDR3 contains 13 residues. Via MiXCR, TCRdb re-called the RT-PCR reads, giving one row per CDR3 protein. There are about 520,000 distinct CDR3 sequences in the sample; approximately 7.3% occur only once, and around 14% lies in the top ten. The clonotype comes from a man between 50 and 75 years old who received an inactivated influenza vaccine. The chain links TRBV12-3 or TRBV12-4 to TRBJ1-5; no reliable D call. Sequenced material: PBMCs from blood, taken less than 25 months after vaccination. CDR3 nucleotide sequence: TGTGCCAGCAGAAAAGACATCAATCAGCCCCAGCATTTT. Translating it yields CASRKDINQPQHF.